This is a list of T cell receptor beta chains from one sample in a study of T-cell memory formation after mild COVID-19. TCRdb reanalysed the 5' RACE reads using MiXCR and keeps one entry per CDR3 protein. Of 450,000 to 650,000 distinct CDR3 sequences in the sample, roughly 20% were seen once. The sequenced material came from PBMCs or a T cell subset sorted from them (not recorded which). These receptors all come from an adult woman who had mild COVID-19 (a few samples of this study predate the infection). Cell type and time point are not known. CDR3s include the opening cysteine and the closing phenylalanine or tryptophan. A D gene is named only where the DNA matches it firmly. The size of a clone is reported for some rows only, either as once, few or many, or as a class for expanded clones.

15 TRBJ2-7 TRBD2 TRBV7-2 few TGTGCCAGCAGCACCGGGACTAGCGGGAGCTACGAGCAGTACTTC CASSTGTSGSYEQYF
15 TRBJ1-1 - TRBV7-6 - TGTGCCAGCAGCTTTCGACAGGCCATGAACACTGAAGCTTTCTTT CASSFRQAMNTEAFF
14 TRBJ2-7 - TRBV12-3/TRBV12-4 few TGTGCCAGCAGTCCGTCAGGGGTTGCCTACGAGCAGTACTTC CASSPSGVAYEQYF
16 TRBJ2-1 - TRBV12-3/TRBV12-4 - TGTGCCAGCAGTCCCCCTCTAGTGGGCTCTGGCAATGAGCAGTTCTTC CASSPPLVGSGNEQFF
15 TRBJ1-1 - TRBV5-1 - TGCGCCAGCAGCTCGGACCCCGGGGTAGGCAGGGAAGCTTTCTTT CASSSDPGVGREAFF
15 TRBJ2-2 - TRBV7-9 - TGTGCCAGCAGCTTAGAGGGAACGGACACCGGGGAGCTGTTTTTT CASSLEGTDTGELFF
16 TRBJ2-2 TRBD2 TRBV5-1 few TGCGCCAGCAGCCCTAGCGGGAGGGCCCAGACCGGGGAGCTGTTTTTT CASSPSGRAQTGELFF
15 TRBJ2-2 - TRBV12-3/TRBV12-4 - TGTGCCAGCAGTTCAACAGGAGAAAACACCGGGGAGCTGTTTTTT CASSSTGENTGELFF
12 TRBJ2-1 TRBD2 TRBV4-1 few TGCGCCAGCGGGACTAGCGGCAATGAGCAGTTCTTC CASGTSGNEQFF
13 TRBJ2-7 TRBD1 TRBV20-1 - TGCAGTGCTGACAGGGGTATGGAACGCGAGCAGTACTTC CSADRGMEREQYF
12 TRBJ1-3 - TRBV30 - TGTGCCTGGGACAGCCTCCGAAACACCATATATTTT CAWDSLRNTIYF
14 TRBJ1-1 TRBD1 TRBV7-9 few TGTGCCAGCAGCGGGATGACAGGGCAGAGTGAAGCTTTCTTT CASSGMTGQSEAFF
15 TRBJ1-1 - TRBV11-2 - TGTGCCAGCAGCTTCAAACAGGGTAGTGGCACTGAAGCTTTCTTT CASSFKQGSGTEAFF
18 TRBJ2-5 TRBD2 TRBV27 few TGTGCCAGCAGGCTATCCAGCGGGAGGGGTAATATCCAAGAGACCCAGTACTTC CASRLSSGRGNIQETQYF
15 TRBJ2-7 - TRBV6-5 - TGTGCCAGCAGTCAGCCGGGACTGGGCGCCTACGAGCAGTACTTC CASSQPGLGAYEQYF
17 TRBJ2-7 TRBD2 TRBV4-1 - TGCGCCAGCAGCCGAACGCCGGGACTAGCGGAGACCTACGAGCAGTACTTC CASSRTPGLAETYEQYF
13 TRBJ2-3 TRBD1 TRBV5-6 many TGTGCCAGCAGCTCGGACAGGGCAGATACGCAGTATTTT CASSSDRADTQYF
12 TRBJ1-2 TRBD1 TRBV29-1 few TGCAGCGTTTCCGACAGGGAAGGGGGCTACACCTTC CSVSDREGGYTF
11 TRBJ1-2 - TRBV20-1 - TGCAGTGCTAGTGAGGACTATGGCTACACCTTC CSASEDYGYTF
11 TRBJ2-3 - TRBV20-1 - TGCAGTGCCACCCCTCGAGATACGCAGTATTTT CSATPRDTQYF
15 TRBJ2-5 - TRBV7-9 few TGTGCCAGCAGCACAACCTCCGGCGGCGGAGAGACCCAGTACTTC CASSTTSGGGETQYF
12 TRBJ2-7 - TRBV2 - TGTGCCAGCAGCGGGTCCACCTACGAGCAGTACTTC CASSGSTYEQYF
13 TRBJ1-5 - TRBV20-1 few TGCAGTGCTAGAGTAGGGTACAATCAGCCCCAGCATTTT CSARVGYNQPQHF
17 TRBJ1-5 TRBD1 TRBV6-2/TRBV6-3 - TGTGCCACTAAACCGCACTACAGGGGGAATATCAATCAGCCCCAGCATTTT CATKPHYRGNINQPQHF
15 TRBJ2-7 TRBD2 TRBV7-3 few TGTGCCAGCAGGCCGGGGGGACCCGGGCTGGGCGAGCAGTACTTC CASRPGGPGLGEQYF
13 TRBJ1-4 - TRBV30 - TGTGCCTGGAATCGCCGTGGGAATGAAAAACTGTTTTTT CAWNRRGNEKLFF
15 TRBJ1-2 - TRBV15 - TGTGCCACCAGCAAGCAGACAAGAGCTAACTATGGCTACACCTTC CATSKQTRANYGYTF
14 TRBJ2-3 TRBD2 TRBV12-3/TRBV12-4 - TGTGCCAGCAGTTCGGGACTAGCCCCGAATACGCAGTATTTT CASSSGLAPNTQYF
15 TRBJ2-1 - TRBV3-1 - TGTGCCAGCAGCCGGAAAGGGACTTCCTACAATGAGCAGTTCTTC CASSRKGTSYNEQFF
12 TRBJ2-1 TRBD2 TRBV29-1 - TGCAGCGTTGATGGCGGGAGCTATGAGCAGTTCTTC CSVDGGSYEQFF
15 TRBJ1-5 - TRBV20-1 - TGCAGTGCTAGAGAGTCCCCCGGTCGCAATCAGCCCCAGCATTTT CSARESPGRNQPQHF
18 TRBJ1-1 TRBD1 TRBV5-4 - TGTGCCAGCAACCGAGACCTGGGACAGCTATACTCAAACACTGAAGCTTTCTTT CASNRDLGQLYSNTEAFF
13 TRBJ2-3 TRBD2 TRBV5-1 - TGCGCCAGCCGGGAGACTAGCGGGGGGAAGCAGTATTTT CASRETSGGKQYF
12 TRBJ1-2 - TRBV25-1 - TGTGCCAGCAGACAGGGAGACTATGGCTACACCTTC CASRQGDYGYTF
16 TRBJ2-2 TRBD2 TRBV6-5 few TGTGCCAGCAGTACGCGGCTAGCGGGGGGCACCGGGGAGCTGTTTTTT CASSTRLAGGTGELFF
17 TRBJ1-5 - TRBV19 - TGTGCCAGTAGTCCATCCGGGGGGGTCGTTAGCAATCAGCCCCAGCATTTT CASSPSGGVVSNQPQHF
14 TRBJ1-1 - TRBV29-1 - TGCAGCGGCCGCCGGGCTGGGGGTGGGACTGAAGCTTTCTTT CSGRRAGGGTEAFF
15 TRBJ2-1 TRBD1 TRBV5-4 few TGTGCCAGCAGCTCATGGACAGGGCCCTACAATGAGCAGTTCTTC CASSSWTGPYNEQFF
21 TRBJ2-1 - TRBV9 - TGTGCCAGCAGCCCGAGGTCCCATCTGTGGGGACCGACCCTCATCGACAATGAGCAGTTCTTC CASSPRSHLWGPTLIDNEQFF